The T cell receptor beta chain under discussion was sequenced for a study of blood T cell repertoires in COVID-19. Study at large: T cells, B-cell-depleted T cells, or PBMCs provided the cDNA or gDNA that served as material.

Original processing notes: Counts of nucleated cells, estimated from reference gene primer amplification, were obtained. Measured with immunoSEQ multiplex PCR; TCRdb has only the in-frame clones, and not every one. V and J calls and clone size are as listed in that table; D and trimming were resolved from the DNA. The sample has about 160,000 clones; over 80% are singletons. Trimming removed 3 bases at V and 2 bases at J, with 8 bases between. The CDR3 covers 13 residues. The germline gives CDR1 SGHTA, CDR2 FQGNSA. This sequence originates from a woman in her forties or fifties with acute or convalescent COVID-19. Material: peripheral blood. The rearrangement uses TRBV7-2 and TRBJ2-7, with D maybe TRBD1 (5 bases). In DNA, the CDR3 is TGTGCCAGCAGCTTCATAGGGGCCTACGAGCAGTACTTC. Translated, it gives CASSFIGAYEQYF.